The 10 T cell receptor beta chains given below trace back to one sample, sequenced in a study of blood T cell repertoires in COVID-19. The method was immunoSEQ multiplex PCR; TCRdb's version includes in-frame clones alone and lacks a portion of them. The table shows 95,000 to 110,000 clones, with about 89% occurring only once. Specimen: peripheral blood. Receptors were obtained from a human donor in a cohort sampled during active COVID-19.

This clone was seen a handful of times. The V gene is TRBV7-9, the J gene TRBJ2-7, with 9 bases that match TRBD1. V was pared by 1 base and J by 4 bases, with 5 bases of the junction left unmatched. The CDR3 totals 15 residues. Germline V lookup: CDR1 SEHNR, CDR2 FQNEAQ (reference sequence). The CDR3 DNA is TGTGCCAGCAGCTTAGATGGGACAGGGCTGTACGAGCAGTACTTC. It specifies CASSLDGTGLYEQYF.

This clone has at least ten counts. The CDR3 is CASSVDGGDQPQHF. CDR3 in DNA: TGTGCCAGCAGCGTAGATGGAGGGGATCAGCCCCAGCATTTT. The chain links TRBV9 to TRBJ1-5, with TRBD1 as a possible D gene (5 bases). CDR1 SGDLS and CDR2 YYNGEE come from the germline V gene. Deletions cut 0 bases from V and 5 bases from J, with 9 bases between. The CDR3 is 14 residues long.

The genes are TRBV24-1 and TRBJ2-1; possibly TRBD1 for D (5 bases). V dropped 9 bases and J dropped 9 bases, with 17 bases sitting between them. Germline CDR1 KGHDR, CDR2 SFDVKD. The CDR3 is 13 residues long. CDR3 bases: TGTGCCACCGGGGCCGCGGCCGCGCTTGAGCAGTTCTTC. Translated: CATGAAAALEQFF.

Details on this clone: The sample carries other DNA sequences with the same CDR3. The V call is TRBV5-1, the J call TRBJ2-5; tentatively, D is TRBD1 (5 bases). The CDR3 consists of 14 residues. Germline-derived CDR1 and CDR2 are SGHRS and YFSETQ. Trimming removed 0 bases from V and 2 bases from J, with 8 bases in between. CDR3 region: CASSLGTLQETQYF. CDR3 DNA: TGCGCCAGCAGCTTGGGGACACTTCAAGAGACCCAGTACTTC.

A single count supports this clone. This chain uses TRBV5-4 with TRBJ2-3, with 8 bases fitting TRBD2. V was pared by 4 bases and J by 0 bases, with 7 bases of the junction left unmatched. The CDR3 covers 16 residues. CDR1 and CDR2 from the germline V gene are SGHNT and YYREEE (reference sequence). This CDR3 reads CASSPRGTSSTDTQYF. CDR3 in DNA: TGTGCCAGCAGCCCCCGGGGGACTAGTAGCACAGATACGCAGTATTTT.

V usage is TRBV6-6 and J usage is TRBJ2-1; D unclear. The germline gives CDR1 MNHNY, CDR2 SVGAGI (reference sequence). V lost 7 bases, J lost 8 bases, and 12 bases lay in between. The CDR3 runs to 12 residues. CDR3 amino acids: CASTTNGYEQFF. CDR3 sequence (DNA): TGTGCCAGCACCACTAACGGATATGAGCAGTTCTTC.

The chain is built from TRBV6-5 and TRBJ2-1, with D perhaps matching TRBD2 (7 bases). CDR3 length equals 13 residues. Germline CDR1 reads MNHEY; CDR2 reads SVGAGI. Trimming removed 7 bases from V and 8 bases from J, with 15 bases in between. CDR3 coding DNA: TGTGCCAGCACTCCAAAGGGGGGGTATGAGCAGTTCTTC. As protein: CASTPKGGYEQFF.

The chain is built from TRBV28 and TRBJ2-5; weak D call: TRBD2 (6 bases). From germline, CDR1 is MDHEN and CDR2 SYDVKM. CDR3 length: 14 residues. V was cut by 4 bases and J by 0 bases, with 9 bases left in between. In nucleotides, the CDR3 is TGTGCCAGCAGTTATAGCGGAAACCAAGAGACCCAGTACTTC. Translation: CASSYSGNQETQYF.

The CDR3 nucleotides are TGTGCCAGCAGCTTGGCCGGGGGGACCGCCTACGAGCAGTACTTC. Amino acid sequence: CASSLAGGTAYEQYF. This chain joins TRBV5-4 and TRBJ2-7, with 7 nucleotides matching TRBD2. The CDR3 runs to 15 residues. Germline V lookup: CDR1 SGHNT, CDR2 YYREEE (reference sequence). J gave up 2 bases and V 0 bases, and 5 bases lay outside the gene matches. Variable domain in full (rest from reference TRBV5-4 and TRBJ2-7): ETGVTQSPTHLIKTRGQQVTLRCSSQSGHNTVSWYQQALGQGPQFIFQYYREEENGRGNFPPRFSGLQFPNYSSELNVNALELDDSALYLCASSLAGGTAYEQYFGPGTRLTVT.

The CDR3 sequence: CATSDGQGSDTEAFF. CDR3 nucleotides: TGTGCCACCAGTGATGGGCAGGGATCGGACACTGAAGCTTTCTTT. This chain joins TRBV24-1 and TRBJ1-1; TRBD1 is a possible D gene (5 bases). The CDR3 is 15 residues long. CDR1 KGHDR and CDR2 SFDVKD come from the germline V gene. Trimming removed 3 bases from V and 3 bases from J, with 13 bases in between.